This TCR beta chain was sequenced for a study of a mutant IDH1 vaccine in newly diagnosed glioma (dated by TCRdb to the early 2020s). For the study in its entirety: Patients were given eight vaccinations, in weeks 1, 3, 5, 7, 11, 15, 19 and 23, which matched visits V03 through V10. Of the roughly 32 patients who were treated, about 60% were male and 37.5% were female, and the mean age was roughly 40 years. Prior to enrollment, patients had been given standard therapy consisting of radiotherapy alone, temozolomide alone, or radiochemotherapy with temozolomide, with the combination given to most patients. Peripheral blood was drawn at six visits: V03 (baseline), V05, V07, V10, V12 and V13. Vaccination was initiated 4-6 weeks after radiotherapy alone, or concurrently with temozolomide cycles in the chemotherapy-containing groups. For exploratory analyses, longitudinal TCRB deep sequencing was carried out in about two dozen treated patients wherever samples were available.

This sample's time point label indicates: week 5, during vaccination. A 20-mer mutant IDH1 peptide at 300 micrograms in Montanide made up each vaccine dose, which was injected subcutaneously together with topical imiquimod. Donors had newly diagnosed WHO grade 3 or 4 IDH1-mutant astrocytomas with loss of nuclear ATRX. The samples were drawn from NOA16, a multicentre, single-arm, open-label phase I trial in Germany that tested a mutant IDH1 peptide vaccine in humans for the first time. Genomic DNA for TCRB sequencing was extracted from EDTA blood using the DNeasy Blood and Tissue Kit. The germline V gene (reference sequence) provides CDR1 LNHDA and CDR2 SQIVND. Including cysteine and phenylalanine, the CDR3 has 15 amino acids. Just the 45-base CDR3 DNA is kept, in frame starting at base 1. Ends trimmed: V by 1 base, J by 4 bases; bases unmatched to a gene: 2. A remark on this clone: What antigen it recognizes has not been identified. The input lacks base qualities; no much larger clone sits a single base away.

General findings and caveats noted by the study authors: Pseudoprogression seemed to be unrelated to changes in the top peripheral T cell clonotypes found by TCRB sequencing. Selection of PBMC samples for TCRB deep sequencing was based on availability. Immune responses induced by the vaccine were seen in about 93% of patients across multiple MHC alleles. According to the authors, sample limitations meant that analyses of patient blood samples could not be reproduced.

Receptor libraries were prepared by the immunoSEQ multiplex PCR assay. Rearranged TCR beta chain sequences were amplified using the hsTCRB Kit according to the manufacturer's protocol. Sequencing of TCRB libraries was carried out on an Illumina MiSeq. The study's processing was this. Demultiplexing, trimming and gene mapping were performed with the kit vendor's proprietary platform. TCRdb took this table from immuneACCESS and kept in-frame rearrangements with V and J called. Such tables lack part of the clones; where checked against another copy, unresolved V genes explain under half of the gap, and the rest is unexplained. V, J and clone size were drawn from that table, and D and trimming were deduced from the DNA. The sample table records about 42,000 clones; 70% to 90% of these occur just once. Approximately 1.7% of the sample rests with the top ten.

The sequence was collected from a man aged 35-49 years with glioma. The rearranged chain carries TRBV19 and TRBJ2-1; TRBD2 fits 9 bases in the junction. This specimen consisted of PBMCs, obtained from a glioma patient whose treatment included an IDH1 peptide vaccine. The DNA sequence is as follows: TGTGCCAGTAGTATAGGCGGGAGGGGATACAATGAGCAGTTCTTC. It encodes CASSIGGRGYNEQFF.